A single sample is the source of the 27 T cell receptor beta chains below, sequenced in a study of T cell responses to AZD1222 COVID-19 vaccine. Some clones are missing from TCRdb's copy, which holds only in-frame ones; the method was immunoSEQ multiplex PCR. The repertoire has 150,000 to 200,000 clones, approximately 94% of them found once; the top ten carry 4% to 5.5%. The sample consisted of peripheral blood, taken 28 days after the second AZD1222 dose. Receptor source: an adult who received the AZD1222 COVID-19 vaccine.

This chain links TRBV19 with TRBJ1-3; tentatively, D is TRBD1 (6 bases). V was cut by 5 bases and J by 2 bases, with 10 bases left in between. The CDR3 is 14 amino acids. Looked up from germline, CDR1 is LNHDA and CDR2 is SQIVND (reference sequence). The CDR3 loop reads CASSSTGAGNTIYF. The CDR3 bases are TGTGCCAGTAGTTCGACAGGAGCTGGAAACACCATATATTTT.

CDR3 bases: TGCGCCAGCAGCCCCCTCTTTTTGAACACTGAAGCTTTCTTT. Translating it yields CASSPLFLNTEAFF. V usage is TRBV5-1 and J usage is TRBJ1-1; D uncertain. The CDR3 contains 14 residues. CDR1 SGHRS and CDR2 YFSETQ come from the germline V gene. V was pared by 4 bases and J by 0 bases, with 10 bases between.

A single count supports this clone. This chain uses TRBV21-1 with TRBJ2-7. TRBV21-1 represents a pseudogene. CDR3 length: 14 amino acids. The DNA for the CDR3 is TGTGCCAGCAGCAACGAAGTGGGCGGCTACGAGCAGTACTTC. Translated: CASSNEVGGYEQYF.

The V gene is TRBV7-6, the J gene TRBJ1-2, with D hard to call. There are 11 residues in the CDR3. V was cut by 8 bases and J by 2 bases, with 6 bases left in between. Germline CDR1 and CDR2: SGHVS and FNYEAQ. In DNA, the CDR3 is TGTGCCAGCGCAGAGAACTATGGCTACACCTTC. Amino acid sequence: CASAENYGYTF.

V and J are TRBV7-2 and TRBJ1-5, with D unclear. V lost 4 bases to trimming and J lost 9 bases, with 16 bases between them. Germline V lookup: CDR1 SGHTA, CDR2 FQGNSA. This CDR3 spans 14 amino acids. In DNA form, the CDR3 reads TGTGCCAGCAGCTCTGGGGATAAGACGGGGCCCCAGCATTTT. Protein product: CASSSGDKTGPQHF.

The sample holds one count of this clone. The chain joins TRBV27 to TRBJ2-1, with D unresolved. This CDR3 comprises 15 residues. V lost 2 bases to trimming and J lost 6 bases, with 14 bases between them. Germline V CDR1 and CDR2: MNHEY, SMNVEV (reference sequence). The CDR3 coding sequence is TGTGCCAGCAGTTTAAAAGGCCTAAAGGCCAATGAGCAGTTCTTC. Amino acid sequence: CASSLKGLKANEQFF.

The J gene is TRBJ1-2, the V gene TRBV5-1; no reliable D call. The CDR3 is 13 residues long. CDR1 is SGHRS, CDR2 YFSETQ, per germline. V gave up 6 bases and J gave up 3 bases, with 12 bases separating them. CDR3 sequence reads: CASKVGQDYGYTF. CDR3 coding DNA: TGCGCCAGCAAGGTGGGTCAGGACTATGGCTACACCTTC.

This chain joins TRBV18 and TRBJ2-7, with 8 positions matching TRBD1. The CDR3 runs 16 residues. Trimming at V came to 0 bases and at J to 1 base, leaving 5 bases not matched to a gene. Germline V gives CDR1 KGHSH, CDR2 LQKENI. The CDR3 is CASSPPDRVTSYEQYF. CDR3 nucleotides: TGTGCCAGCTCACCACCGGACAGGGTGACATCCTACGAGCAGTACTTC.

The chain combines TRBV4-3 with TRBJ2-1; 7 bases map to TRBD1. The germline V gene has CDR1 LGHNA and CDR2 YSLEER. The CDR3 consists of 12 residues. V lost 5 bases and J lost 7; bases outside the gene matches: 2. The CDR3 DNA is TGCGCCAGCAGCGCACAGGGGAATGAGCAGTTCTTC. It translates to CASSAQGNEQFF.

This CDR3 is CASSARGSMNTEAFF. The CDR3 nucleotides are TGTGCCAGCAGTGCCCGGGGGTCTATGAACACTGAAGCTTTCTTT. The rearrangement links TRBV2 to TRBJ1-1; TRBD1 is a possible D gene (5 bases). The CDR3 runs to 15 residues. Germline CDR1 and CDR2: SNHLY and FYNNEI. Trimming cost V 4 bases and J 0 bases, with 12 bases left between them.

V and J are TRBV6-5 and TRBJ2-7, with D unclear. The germline CDR1 and CDR2 sequences are MNHEY and SVGAGI. The CDR3 loop spans 15 amino acids. Between the trimmed V and J ends, which lost 1 base and 4 bases, there was a span of 14 bases. CDR3 loop: CASSYYPAEVYEQYF. As DNA, the CDR3 is TGTGCCAGCAGTTACTACCCCGCTGAAGTGTACGAGCAGTACTTC.

V usage is TRBV5-4 and J usage is TRBJ1-1; the D gene is possibly TRBD1 (6 bases). The CDR3 runs to 16 residues. V was shortened by 3 bases and J by 0 bases, with 15 bases between the two germline ends. Germline CDR1 and CDR2: SGHNT and YYREEE (reference sequence). CDR3 loop: CASSSGGSGLNTEAFF. The CDR3 DNA sequence: TGTGCCAGCAGCTCCGGGGGCTCGGGGTTGAACACTGAAGCTTTCTTT.

This sequence joins TRBV7-3 and TRBJ2-1, with no clear D. In germline, CDR1 is SGHTA, CDR2 FQGTGA. With 5 bases removed from V and 9 bases from J, the gap between germline ends came to 20 bases. The CDR3 runs to 15 residues. The CDR3 protein is CASSPDPSRLGEQFF. The CDR3 region has the DNA TGTGCCAGCAGCCCCGACCCGTCCCGGCTTGGTGAGCAGTTCTTC.

The CDR3 spells CASRVAGGYEQYF. CDR3 nucleotide sequence: TGTGCCAGCAGGGTCGCAGGGGGTTACGAGCAGTACTTC. This rearrangement joins TRBV21-1 to TRBJ2-7; TRBD1 reflects the table's D call only, with no check against the DNA. TRBV21-1 is assigned pseudogene status. This CDR3 contains 13 residues.

V gene TRBV19 combines with J gene TRBJ1-2; D might be TRBD1 (6 bases). This CDR3 spans 15 amino acids. Germline V gene lookup returns CDR1 LNHDA and CDR2 SQIVND (reference sequence). The V end lost 1 base, the J end lost 11 bases, and 20 bases lay between the germline ends. In DNA, the CDR3 is TGTGCCAGTAGTATAGCGCTGGACAGCCCGGTGGGGTACACCTTC. This translates into CASSIALDSPVGYTF.

The chain uses TRBV6-1 and TRBJ2-3; D unresolved. CDR1 is MNHNS, CDR2 SASEGT, per germline. V shed 0 bases and J shed 0 bases, with 13 bases lying between them. CDR3 length: 17 residues. Here the CDR3 DNA reads TGTGCCAGCAGTGAAGCGTACGGGTTCCTTAGCACAGATACGCAGTATTTT. Translated, it gives CASSEAYGFLSTDTQYF.

In this sample, this clone turned up once. CDR3 protein: CASSQVGAGGPRTQYF. In DNA, the CDR3 is TGCGCCAGCAGCCAAGTCGGAGCGGGAGGGCCACGTACGCAGTATTTT. The V and J genes are TRBV4-1 and TRBJ2-3; TRBD2 aligns across 10 bases. This CDR3 comprises 16 residues. V lost 1 base, J lost 8 bases, and 9 bases stayed unmatched. The V gene's germline CDR1 is MGHRA and CDR2 YSYEKL.

The chain links TRBV10-1 to TRBJ2-7; D is uncertain. With 4 bases removed from V and 3 bases from J, the gap between germline ends came to 13 bases. The CDR3 contains 14 residues. In germline, CDR1 is WNHNN, CDR2 SYGVQD (reference sequence). CDR3 amino acids: CASSVDGVSYEQYF. CDR3 DNA: TGCGCCAGCAGTGTCGACGGAGTGAGCTACGAGCAGTACTTC.

The V and J genes are TRBV2 and TRBJ2-1, with TRBD2 matching 9 bases. The germline V gene encodes CDR1 SNHLY and CDR2 FYNNEI. Losses at the gene ends were 3 bases for V and 0 bases for J; bases not matched to a gene: 18. The CDR3 covers 21 residues. CDR3 DNA: TGTGCCAGCAGTGACTCCCTAGCGGGGACGTTATTGCATAGCTCCTACAATGAGCAGTTCTTC. Protein product: CASSDSLAGTLLHSSYNEQFF.

The rearrangement links TRBV18 to TRBJ1-2; perhaps TRBD1 as D (6 bases). V dropped 4 bases and J dropped 2 bases, with 11 bases sitting between them. This CDR3 comprises 14 residues. Germline V gene lookup returns CDR1 KGHSH and CDR2 LQKENI. The CDR3 protein is CASSQGDENYGYTF. CDR3 DNA: TGTGCCAGCTCACAGGGGGACGAAAACTATGGCTACACCTTC.

This rearrangement joins TRBV7-2 to TRBJ2-3; D may correspond to TRBD1 or TRBD2 (6 bases each). The CDR3 extends over 15 amino acids. The germline V gene encodes CDR1 SGHTA and CDR2 FQGNSA. The V end lost 2 bases, the J end lost 8 bases, and 17 bases lay between the germline ends. The CDR3 bases are TGTGCCAGCAGCTTAACGAGGGGGGCCACTACTACGCAGTATTTT. It specifies CASSLTRGATTTQYF.

This chain uses TRBV9 with TRBJ2-3; 7 bases map to TRBD2. V dropped 3 bases and J dropped 6; count of bases not matched to a gene: 7. This CDR3 contains 14 residues. Germline CDR1 and CDR2: SGDLS and YYNGEE. CDR3 nucleotides: TGTGCCAGCAGCGACGGACTAGTAGCCGATACGCAGTATTTT. Amino acids: CASSDGLVADTQYF.

This clone was seen once. The J gene is TRBJ1-1, the V gene TRBV13, with 8 bases that match TRBD1. V shed 5 bases, J shed 6 bases, and the junction held 8 bases outside the gene matches. The CDR3 has 14 amino acids. Germline V lookup: CDR1 PRHDT, CDR2 FYEKMQ (reference sequence). Here the CDR3 DNA reads TGTGCCAGCAGCCCTGGACAGGGATTTTCTGAAGCTTTCTTT. Amino acids: CASSPGQGFSEAFF.

A single count supports this clone. This chain links TRBV12-2 with TRBJ1-1; TRBD1 was called by the table and not checked on the DNA. TRBV12-2 is classified as a pseudogene. This CDR3 has 15 amino acids. The CDR3 nucleotides read TGTGCAAGTCGCTTCTACGGACAGGGGACGGGTGAAGCTTTCTTT. Protein: CASRFYGQGTGEAFF.

The rearrangement uses TRBV29-1 and TRBJ1-2; D remains ambiguous. V was pared by 2 bases and J by 8 bases, with 12 bases between. The CDR3 length is 12 residues. Germline CDR1 SQVTM, CDR2 ANQGSEA. The CDR3 nucleotides are TGCAGCGTTGAACGGCCCCCCCGGGGCTACACCTTC. Its protein product is CSVERPPRGYTF.

The V call is TRBV7-9, the J call TRBJ1-2; no definite D call. The CDR3 spans 13 residues. Trimming cost V 1 base and J 5 bases, with 8 bases left between them. Germline V gives CDR1 SEHNR, CDR2 FQNEAQ (reference sequence). CDR3 bases: TGTGCCAGCAGCTTAGATAGGGTTTATGGCTACACCTTC. Protein sequence: CASSLDRVYGYTF.

The rearrangement joins TRBV19 to TRBJ1-1; D unresolved. V lost 2 bases and J lost 1, with 11 bases in between. CDR1 is LNHDA and CDR2 is SQIVND in the germline V gene (reference sequence). The CDR3 spans 15 residues. Here the CDR3 reads CASSIIGMGNTEAFF. The CDR3 bases are TGTGCCAGTAGTATAATCGGGATGGGGAACACTGAAGCTTTCTTT.